The T cell receptor beta chain under discussion was sequenced for a study of T-cell reconstitution after alpha-beta-depleted transplantation in children. Germline CDR1 is SGHAT and CDR2 is FQNNGV. V was trimmed by 5 bases and J by 5 bases, leaving 12 bases between them. This CDR3 is 13 amino acids long. For TCRbeta, the library was prepared with unique molecular identifiers. One entry per CDR3 protein, called by TCRdb with MiXCR from the PCR reads. This table holds approximately 1,000,000 distinct CDR3 sequences, about 31% found once. This chain links TRBV11-2 with TRBJ2-5, with D perhaps matching TRBD2 (5 bases). The specimen was PBMCs, mostly from graft donor cells, collected 360 days after TCRalphabeta/CD19-depleted stem cell transplant. The TCR sequence derives from a boy in the first two years of life who had a stem cell transplant for SCID, so the T cells may come from the graft donor. CDR3 bases: TGTGCCAGCAGCCAACCCGGGGTGGAGACCCAGTACTTC. Translation gives CASSQPGVETQYF.